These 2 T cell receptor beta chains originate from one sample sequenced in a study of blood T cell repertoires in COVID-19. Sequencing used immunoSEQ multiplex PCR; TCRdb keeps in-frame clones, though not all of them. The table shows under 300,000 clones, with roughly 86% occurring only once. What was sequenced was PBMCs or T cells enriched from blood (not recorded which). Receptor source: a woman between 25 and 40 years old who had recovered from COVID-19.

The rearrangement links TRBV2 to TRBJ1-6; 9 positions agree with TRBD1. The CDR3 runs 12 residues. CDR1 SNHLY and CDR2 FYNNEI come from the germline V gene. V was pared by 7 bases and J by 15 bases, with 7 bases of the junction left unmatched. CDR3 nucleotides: TGTGCCAGCAAGGACAGGGGAGTTATCCTCCACTTT. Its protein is CASKDRGVILHF.

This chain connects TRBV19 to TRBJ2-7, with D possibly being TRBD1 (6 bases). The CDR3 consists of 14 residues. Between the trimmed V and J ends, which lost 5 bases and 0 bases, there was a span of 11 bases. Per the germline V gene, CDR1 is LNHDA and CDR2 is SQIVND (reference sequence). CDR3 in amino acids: CASSVGTNSYEQYF. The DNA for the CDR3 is TGTGCCAGTAGTGTCGGGACAAACTCCTACGAGCAGTACTTC.